This TCR beta chain came from a study of cytomegalovirus exposure and HLA in healthy donors. Study-level information: The 95 to 150 validation repertoires, a later analysis reported, used the same platform as the approximately 650 first-cohort repertoires. Findings and caveats of the study: First-cohort TCR clusters tended to co-occur in the approximately 110 validation repertoires, a later analysis found. Some TCR beta chains (about 170 of them) were listed as cytomegalovirus-associated. Among the CMV-associated chains, three were confirmed in vitro as specific for CMV antigens.

V trimming: 8 bases; J trimming: 4 bases; junction bases outside the gene matches: 6. Germline V gives CDR1 SNHLY, CDR2 FYNNEI. This CDR3 has 14 residues. Remarks on this clone: Its antigen is still unknown.

The data were produced by immunoSEQ multiplex PCR, yet TCRdb's version contains in-frame clones alone and is incomplete. The table has 60,000 to 90,000 clones, about 95% seen once. The TCR sequence derives from a woman under 30 in good health and CMV-seronegative. The specimen sequenced was PBMCs. The chain couples TRBV2 to TRBJ1-3; 9 bases agree with TRBD1. The CDR3 protein is CASRRTGAGNTIYF. DNA for the CDR3: TGTGCCAGCCGAAGGACAGGGGCCGGAAACACCATATATTTT.